This TCR beta chain appears in the sequencing data of a study of T cells in Graves' hyperthyroidism and ophthalmopathy. The study, taken as a whole, reports: Blood also held most thyroid clonotypes expanded beyond 0.001.

There are a few counts of this clonotype. Antigen unknown. The CDR3 covers 17 residues. In germline, CDR1 is SGHDT, CDR2 YYEEEE. V was clipped by 4 bases and J by 0 bases; unmatched bases: 11. The investigators amplified TCR beta CDR3 regions from RNA transcripts. The TCR CDR3 first-round RT-PCR relied on the HTBI primer set. TCRdb re-called the multiplex PCR reads through MiXCR, storing one row per CDR3 protein. The data contain over 250,000 distinct CDR3 sequences, 12% to 15% of them seen just once; the ten biggest clones take up 34%. Patients having uncontrolled infection, another autoimmune disease, pregnancy or lactation were not included.

The sequenced sample was blood. This sequence was found in a woman between 35 and 50 years old with Graves' ophthalmopathy. The chain combines TRBV5-6 with TRBJ1-2, with TRBD1 matching 8 bases. The CDR3 DNA is TGTGCCAGCAGCCGTTATGGAGGACAGGGAGCTAACTATGGCTACACCTTC. It encodes CASSRYGGQGANYGYTF.